This T cell receptor (beta chain) was obtained from a study of response to subunit inactivated influenza vaccine. As for this clonotype: The antigen is not known.

This CDR3 comprises 14 residues. The V gene lost 5 bases and the J gene lost 4 bases, with 14 bases spanning the gap. Germline CDR1 SGHNT, CDR2 YYREEE (reference sequence). Regarding the study as a whole: With each seasonal influenza vaccination, the authors suggested, few new T cells are recruited.

Each CDR3 protein is one row after TCRdb ran MiXCR on the RT-PCR reads. The table records 500,000 to 600,000 distinct CDR3 sequences, over 9% of them present only once. These data also featured in a second study, about T cells expressing NK-cell markers. As that study records: 5'RACE template switching built TCR beta cDNA with unique molecular identifiers. HCMV seropositivity characterized most of the eight sequenced donors, and seronegativity one. In several experiments, sorting was restricted to alpha-beta TCR T cells by an anti-gamma-delta TCR antibody. For six donors, the dominant NKG2C+ clonotypes made up roughly 1.0-7.0% of their CD8+ T cells.

Material: PBMCs from blood, obtained on the day of vaccination. This chain links TRBV5-4 with TRBJ2-3, with a tentative D call TRBD2 (6 bases). The source is a middle-aged man who received an inactivated influenza vaccine. The CDR3 here is CASSMEGYPDTQYF. The DNA of the CDR3 is TGTGCCAGCAGTATGGAGGGGTACCCAGATACGCAGTATTTT.